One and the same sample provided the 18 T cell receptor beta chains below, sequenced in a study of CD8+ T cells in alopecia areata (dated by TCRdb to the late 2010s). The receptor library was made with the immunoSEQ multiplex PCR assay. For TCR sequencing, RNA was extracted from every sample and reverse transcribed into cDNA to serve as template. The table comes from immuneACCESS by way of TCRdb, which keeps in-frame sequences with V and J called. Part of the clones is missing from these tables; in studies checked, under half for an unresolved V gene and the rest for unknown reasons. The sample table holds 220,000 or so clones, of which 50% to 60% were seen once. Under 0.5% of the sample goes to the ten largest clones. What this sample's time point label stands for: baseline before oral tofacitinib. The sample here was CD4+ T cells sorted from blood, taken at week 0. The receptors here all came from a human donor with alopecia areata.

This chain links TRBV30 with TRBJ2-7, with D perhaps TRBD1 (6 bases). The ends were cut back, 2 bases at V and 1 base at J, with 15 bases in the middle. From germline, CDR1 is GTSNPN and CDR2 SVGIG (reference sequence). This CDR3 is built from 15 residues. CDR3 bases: TGTGCCTGGAGTCAAACCGACAGGACGTCCTACGAGCAGTACTTC. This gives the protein CAWSQTDRTSYEQYF.

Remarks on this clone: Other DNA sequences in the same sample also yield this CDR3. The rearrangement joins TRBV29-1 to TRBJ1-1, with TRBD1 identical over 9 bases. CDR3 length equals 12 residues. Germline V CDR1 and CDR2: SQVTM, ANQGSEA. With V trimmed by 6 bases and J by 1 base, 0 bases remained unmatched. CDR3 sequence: CSVDRGNTEAFF. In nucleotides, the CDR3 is TGCAGCGTGGACAGGGGGAACACTGAAGCTTTCTTT.

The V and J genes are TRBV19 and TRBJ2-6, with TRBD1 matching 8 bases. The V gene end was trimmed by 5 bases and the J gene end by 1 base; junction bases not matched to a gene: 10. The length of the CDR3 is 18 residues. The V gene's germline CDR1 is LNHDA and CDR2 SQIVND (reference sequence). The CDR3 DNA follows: TGTGCCAGTAGTCCCGGACAGGGTCCGGCTTCTGGGGCCAACGTCCTGACTTTC. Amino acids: CASSPGQGPASGANVLTF.

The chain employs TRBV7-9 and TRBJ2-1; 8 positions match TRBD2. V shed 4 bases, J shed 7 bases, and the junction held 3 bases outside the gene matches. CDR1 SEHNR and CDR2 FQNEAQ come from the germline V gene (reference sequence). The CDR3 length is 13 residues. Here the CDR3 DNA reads TGTGCCAGCAGCTCCCGGGAGGGAAATGAGCAGTTCTTC. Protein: CASSSREGNEQFF. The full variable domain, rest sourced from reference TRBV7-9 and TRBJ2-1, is DTGVSQNPRHKITKRGQNVTFRCDPISEHNRLYWYRQTLGQGPEFLTYFQNEAQLEKSRLLSDRFSAERPKGSFSTLEIQRTEQGDSAMYLCASSSREGNEQFFGPGTRLTVL.

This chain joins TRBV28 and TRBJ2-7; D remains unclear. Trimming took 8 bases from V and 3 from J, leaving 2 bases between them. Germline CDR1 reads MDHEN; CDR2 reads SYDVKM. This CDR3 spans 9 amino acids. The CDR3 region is CASGYEQYF. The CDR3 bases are TGTGCCAGCGGCTACGAGCAGTACTTC. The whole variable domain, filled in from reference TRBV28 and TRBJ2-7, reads DVKVTQSSRYLVKRTGEKVFLECVQDMDHENMFWYRQDPGLGLRLIYFSYDVKMKEKGDIPEGYSVSREKKERFSLILESASTNQTSMYLCASGYEQYFGPGTRLTVT.

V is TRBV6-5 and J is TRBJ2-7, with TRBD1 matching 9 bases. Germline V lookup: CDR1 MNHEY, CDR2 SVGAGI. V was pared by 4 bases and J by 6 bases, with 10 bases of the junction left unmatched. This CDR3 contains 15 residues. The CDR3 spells CASSSPNRGPGEQYF. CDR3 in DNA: TGTGCCAGCAGTTCCCCCAACAGGGGGCCCGGCGAGCAGTACTTC.

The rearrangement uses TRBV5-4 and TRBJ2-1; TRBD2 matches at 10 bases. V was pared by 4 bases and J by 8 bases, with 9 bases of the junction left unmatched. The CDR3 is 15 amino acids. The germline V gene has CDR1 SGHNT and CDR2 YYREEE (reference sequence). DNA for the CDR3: TGTGCCAGCAGCCTCTCTAGCGGGAGTAACCATGAGCAGTTCTTC. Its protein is CASSLSSGSNHEQFF.

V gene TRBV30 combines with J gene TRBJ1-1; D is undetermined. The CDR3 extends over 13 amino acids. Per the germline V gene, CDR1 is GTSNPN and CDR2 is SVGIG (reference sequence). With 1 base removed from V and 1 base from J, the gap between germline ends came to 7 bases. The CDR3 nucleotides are TGTGCCTGGAGTGCGCAGGAGAACACTGAAGCTTTCTTT. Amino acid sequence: CAWSAQENTEAFF.

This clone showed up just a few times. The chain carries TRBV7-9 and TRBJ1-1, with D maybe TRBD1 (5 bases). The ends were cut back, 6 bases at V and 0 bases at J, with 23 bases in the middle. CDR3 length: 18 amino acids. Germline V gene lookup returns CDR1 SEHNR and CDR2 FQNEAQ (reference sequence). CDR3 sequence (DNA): TGTGCCAGCAGGTCGGTCGGGCGGGGACTGAGCATGAACACTGAAGCTTTCTTT. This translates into CASRSVGRGLSMNTEAFF.

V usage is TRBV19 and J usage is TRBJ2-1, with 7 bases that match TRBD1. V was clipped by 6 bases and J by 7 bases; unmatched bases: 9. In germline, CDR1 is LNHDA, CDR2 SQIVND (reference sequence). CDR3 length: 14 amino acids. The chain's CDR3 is CASRALGQFNEQFF. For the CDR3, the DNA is TGTGCCAGTAGAGCTCTGGGACAGTTTAATGAGCAGTTCTTC.

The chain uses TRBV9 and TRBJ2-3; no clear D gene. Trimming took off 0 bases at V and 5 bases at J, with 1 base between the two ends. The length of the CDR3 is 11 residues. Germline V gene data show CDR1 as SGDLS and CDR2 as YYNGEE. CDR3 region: CASSVEDTQYF. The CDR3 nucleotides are TGTGCCAGCAGCGTAGAAGATACGCAGTATTTT.

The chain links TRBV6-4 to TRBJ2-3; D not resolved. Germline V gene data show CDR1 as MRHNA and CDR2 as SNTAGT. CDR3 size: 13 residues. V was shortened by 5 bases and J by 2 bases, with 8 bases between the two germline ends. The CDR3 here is CASSSTTTDTQYF. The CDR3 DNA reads TGTGCCAGCAGTTCCACCACCACAGATACGCAGTATTTT.

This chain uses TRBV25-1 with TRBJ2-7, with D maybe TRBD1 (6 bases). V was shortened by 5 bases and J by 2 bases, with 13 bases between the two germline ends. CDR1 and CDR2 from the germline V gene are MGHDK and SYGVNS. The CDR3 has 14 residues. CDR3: CASSSPRGTYEQYF. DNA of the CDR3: TGTGCCAGCAGTTCCCCTAGGGGGACCTACGAGCAGTACTTC.

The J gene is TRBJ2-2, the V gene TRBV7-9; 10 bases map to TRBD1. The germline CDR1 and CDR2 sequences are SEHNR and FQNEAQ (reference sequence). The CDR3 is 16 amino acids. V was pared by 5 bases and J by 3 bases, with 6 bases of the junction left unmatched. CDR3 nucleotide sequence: TGTGCCAGCAGCAGTCGGACAGGGGGAGACACCGGGGAGCTGTTTTTT. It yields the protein CASSSRTGGDTGELFF.

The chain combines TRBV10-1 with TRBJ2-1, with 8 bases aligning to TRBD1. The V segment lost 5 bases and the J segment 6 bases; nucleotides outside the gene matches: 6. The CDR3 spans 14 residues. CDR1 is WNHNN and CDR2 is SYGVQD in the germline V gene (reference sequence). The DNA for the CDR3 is TGCGCCAGCAGTCTCGGACAGGGCGTCAATGAGCAGTTCTTC. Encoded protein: CASSLGQGVNEQFF.

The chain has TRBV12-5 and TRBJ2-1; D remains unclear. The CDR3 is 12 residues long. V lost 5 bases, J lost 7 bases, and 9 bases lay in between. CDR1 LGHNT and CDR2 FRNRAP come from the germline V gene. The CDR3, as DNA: TGTGCTAGTGGTAGGGATACTAATGAGCAGTTCTTC. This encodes CASGRDTNEQFF. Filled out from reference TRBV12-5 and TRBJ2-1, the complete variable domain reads DARVTQTPRHKVTEMGQEVTMRCQPILGHNTVFWYRQTMMQGLELLAYFRNRAPLDDSGMPKDRFSAEMPDATLATLKIQPSEPRDSAVYFCASGRDTNEQFFGPGTRLTVL.

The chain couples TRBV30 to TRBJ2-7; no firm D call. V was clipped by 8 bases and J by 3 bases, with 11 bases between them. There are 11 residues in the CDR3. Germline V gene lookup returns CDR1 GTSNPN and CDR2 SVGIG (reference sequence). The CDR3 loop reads CARGRSYEQYF. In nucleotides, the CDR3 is TGTGCCCGCGGACGGAGCTACGAGCAGTACTTC. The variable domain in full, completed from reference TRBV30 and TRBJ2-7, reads SQTIHQWPATLVQPVGSPLSLECTVEGTSNPNLYWYRQAAGRGLQLLFYSVGIGQISSEVPQNLSASRPQDRQFILSSKKLLLSDSGFYLCARGRSYEQYFGPGTRLTVT.

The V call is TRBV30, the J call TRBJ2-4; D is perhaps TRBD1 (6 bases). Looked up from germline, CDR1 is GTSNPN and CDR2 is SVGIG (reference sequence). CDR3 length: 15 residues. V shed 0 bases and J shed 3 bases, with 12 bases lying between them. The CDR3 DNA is TGTGCCTGGAGTGTTGTAGGGGGTGTCAAAAACATTCAGTACTTC. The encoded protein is CAWSVVGGVKNIQYF.